This T cell receptor (beta chain) was found in a study of cytomegalovirus exposure and HLA in healthy donors. PCR was performed using 60 Vbeta and 13 Jbeta primers. The method was immunoSEQ multiplex PCR; TCRdb's version includes in-frame clones alone and lacks a portion of them. Of some 160,000 clones in the sample, over 80% were seen once. Overall study results and limits: Productive rates of about 90% or about 30% were seen for most TCR beta V segments in an earlier analysis. HLA restriction was apparent for most CMV-associated TCR beta chains in a later analysis. Across donors, sequencing depth was assumed by presence/absence analyses to be roughly uniform.

Germline V gene sequence: CDR1 SNHLY, CDR2 FYNNEI. Trimming removed 6 bases from V and 4 bases from J; junction bases left unmatched: 10. The CDR3 runs 15 residues. On this clone itself: Antigen unknown.

The chain joins TRBV2 to TRBJ1-2; 8 bases match TRBD1. The clonotype was recovered from a woman aged 18-29 years in good health and CMV-seronegative. Sequenced: PBMCs. The CDR3 loop reads CASRDGTGLGYGYTF. The DNA of the CDR3 is TGTGCCAGCAGAGACGGGACAGGTTTAGGCTATGGCTACACCTTC.